Sequencing of this TCR beta chain was carried out in a study of shared clonotypes between healthy human individuals. Study as a whole: Donors, aged 18 to 49, were two women and a few men.

In the CD4+ fraction, cells were divided into CD45RA+ naive and CD45RA-negative memory subsets. Once extracted for a subset, genomic DNA was divided evenly among several immunoSEQ plates. Here immunoSEQ multiplex PCR was the method, and the copy in TCRdb shows in-frame clones only, minus some. The table includes about 1.5 million clones, 95% to 99% detected once. The sequenced material came from naive CD4+ T cells sorted from blood. Subset specified: CD45RA+ positively selected. This TCR came from a man aged 30-40 years in good health.

CDR3 DNA sequence: TGCGCCAGCAGCCAAGGGGGGGGGACTAGCGAATACGAGCAGTACTTC. It yields the protein CASSQGGGTSEYEQYF. The rearrangement links TRBV4-1 to TRBJ2-7, with 10 bases matching TRBD2. J was trimmed by 4 bases and V by 1 base; bases with no gene match: 7. CDR3 size: 16 residues. Germline CDR1 reads MGHRA; CDR2 reads YSYEKL.